Presented here are 26 T cell receptor beta chains from one specimen sequenced in a study of T cell changes during pregnancy in multiple sclerosis. Generated by immunoSEQ multiplex PCR, the TCRdb table keeps only in-frame clones and is missing some. The sample lists 100,000 to 110,000 clones; roughly 90% were seen once. The source material was peripheral blood, sampled after pregnancy. The receptors originated from a female donor with multiple sclerosis, enrolled in a pregnancy study.

The V gene is TRBV19, the J gene TRBJ1-5; D gene uncertain. Trimming removed 6 bases at V and 0 bases at J, with 6 bases between. CDR1 and CDR2 (germline): LNHDA, SQIVND (reference sequence). The CDR3 spans 13 residues. In nucleotides, the CDR3 is TGTGCCAGTAGACACCTTAGCAATCAGCCCCAGCATTTT. It is translated as CASRHLSNQPQHF.

V and J are TRBV4-1 and TRBJ2-7, with 7 bases that match TRBD1. The CDR3 extends over 16 amino acids. Per the germline V gene, CDR1 is MGHRA and CDR2 is YSYEKL. J was trimmed by 1 base and V by 4 bases; bases with no gene match: 10. CDR3 bases: TGCGCCAGCAGCCCTGGCAACAGGGGCATTTCCTACGAGCAGTACTTC. It is translated as CASSPGNRGISYEQYF.

This chain joins TRBV7-6 and TRBJ1-1; D ambiguous. This CDR3 contains 13 residues. Germline CDR1 SGHVS, CDR2 FNYEAQ. With 5 bases removed from V and 9 bases from J, the gap between germline ends came to 16 bases. CDR3 in DNA: TGTGCCAGCAGCATTGGATCGGGGTCCCAAGCTTTCTTT. Translation: CASSIGSGSQAFF.

The V and J genes are TRBV2 and TRBJ1-2; no reliable D call. The germline V gene encodes CDR1 SNHLY and CDR2 FYNNEI. The CDR3 runs 11 residues. Trimming took 6 bases from V and 3 from J, leaving 5 bases between them. The CDR3 sequence: CASSSDYGYTF. CDR3 nucleotides: TGTGCCAGCAGCTCAGACTATGGCTACACCTTC.

The V gene is TRBV28, the J gene TRBJ2-2; 8 nucleotides match TRBD2. This CDR3 contains 16 residues. The germline gives CDR1 MDHEN, CDR2 SYDVKM. J lost 6 bases, V lost 5 bases, and 11 bases had no gene match. CDR3 in amino acids: CASSPSGRIFAGELFF. In DNA form, the CDR3 reads TGTGCCAGCAGTCCCAGCGGGAGAATATTCGCCGGGGAGCTGTTTTTT.

This chain uses TRBV19 with TRBJ2-2, with TRBD2 matching 8 bases. The CDR3 contains 14 residues. V lost 5 bases, J lost 8 bases, and 7 bases stayed unmatched. Germline CDR1 and CDR2: LNHDA and SQIVND (reference sequence). The CDR3 loop reads CASSPGLVVGELFF. CDR3 nucleotides: TGTGCCAGTAGTCCGGGACTAGTGGTGGGGGAGCTGTTTTTT. Combining the CDR3 with reference TRBV19 and TRBJ2-2 gives the whole variable domain DGGITQSPKYLFRKEGQNVTLSCEQNLNHDAMYWYRQDPGQGLRLIYYSQIVNDFQKGDIAEGYSVSREKKESFPLTVTSAQKNPTAFYLCASSPGLVVGELFFGEGSRLTVL.

The genes are TRBV20-1 and TRBJ1-1; D gene ambiguous. The CDR3 consists of 11 residues. V was cut by 0 bases and J by 6 bases, with 5 bases left in between. CDR1 and CDR2 from the germline V gene are DFQATT and SNEGSKA (reference sequence). CDR3 residues: CSAREGAEAFF. CDR3 DNA: TGCAGTGCTAGAGAGGGCGCTGAAGCTTTCTTT.

The chain is built from TRBV5-1 and TRBJ2-7; D may be TRBD1 (6 bases). The V gene lost 7 bases and the J gene lost 5 bases, with 10 bases spanning the gap. The CDR3 is made up of 11 amino acids. Germline V gene sequence: CDR1 SGHRS, CDR2 YFSETQ. The CDR3 spells CASSHRDEQYF. In nucleotides, the CDR3 is TGCGCCAGCTCCCACAGGGACGAGCAGTACTTC.

The chain couples TRBV7-6 to TRBJ2-7; 8 nucleotides agree with TRBD2. The length of the CDR3 is 18 residues. Germline V gene lookup returns CDR1 SGHVS and CDR2 FNYEAQ. V lost 5 bases to trimming and J lost 1 base; unmatched junction nucleotides: 16. This CDR3 reads CASSPRVVAGGFSYEQYF. As DNA, the CDR3 is TGTGCCAGCAGCCCTCGGGTTGTGGCGGGAGGCTTTTCCTACGAGCAGTACTTC. Variable domain in full (rest from reference TRBV7-6 and TRBJ2-7): GAGVSQSPRYKVTKRGQDVALRCDPISGHVSLYWYRQALGQGPEFLTYFNYEAQQDKSGLPNDRFSAERPEGSISTLTIQRTEQRDSAMYRCASSPRVVAGGFSYEQYFGPGTRLTVT.

The chain combines TRBV7-9 with TRBJ1-5; D might be TRBD1 (5 bases). The ends were cut back, 3 bases at V and 5 bases at J, with 5 bases in the middle. The germline V gene has CDR1 SEHNR and CDR2 FQNEAQ (reference sequence). There are 12 residues in the CDR3. The DNA of the CDR3 is TGTGCCAGCAGCTTCAGGGATCAGCCCCAGCATTTT. This translates into CASSFRDQPQHF. Combining the CDR3 with reference TRBV7-9 and TRBJ1-5 gives the whole variable domain DTGVSQNPRHKITKRGQNVTFRCDPISEHNRLYWYRQTLGQGPEFLTYFQNEAQLEKSRLLSDRFSAERPKGSFSTLEIQRTEQGDSAMYLCASSFRDQPQHFGDGTRLSIL.

The rearrangement links TRBV11-3 to TRBJ2-7, with unresolved D. This CDR3 contains 12 residues. Trimming took 1 base from V and 4 from J, leaving 5 bases between them. Germline V gene data show CDR1 as SGHNT and CDR2 as YENEEA. The CDR3 DNA follows: TGTGCCAGCAGCTTAGGCAGGTACGAGCAGTACTTC. It yields the protein CASSLGRYEQYF.

The chain combines TRBV7-3 with TRBJ1-3; the D is unclear. Trimming pared 2 bases from V and 0 bases from J, leaving 8 bases between. This CDR3 contains 15 residues. The V gene's germline CDR1 is SGHTA and CDR2 FQGTGA. The CDR3 reads CASSLGRNSGNTIYF. CDR3 nucleotide sequence: TGTGCCAGCAGCTTAGGCAGGAACTCTGGAAACACCATATATTTT. Looking up the rest from reference TRBV7-3 and TRBJ1-3 gives the full variable domain: GAGVSQTPSNKVTEKGKYVELRCDPISGHTALYWYRQSLGQGPEFLIYFQGTGAADDSGLPNDRFFAVRPEGSVSTLKIQRTERGDSAVYLCASSLGRNSGNTIYFGEGSWLTVV.

The chain uses TRBV19 and TRBJ2-7, with TRBD2 matching over 7 bases. This CDR3 has 15 residues. V was pared by 4 bases and J by 2 bases, with 8 bases of the junction left unmatched. Germline assignment: CDR1 LNHDA and CDR2 SQIVND (reference sequence). CDR3 DNA sequence: TGTGCCAGTAGTACCCTAGGCGCGGGGGCCTACGAGCAGTACTTC. Amino acid sequence: CASSTLGAGAYEQYF.

This rearrangement joins TRBV29-1 to TRBJ2-1; TRBD2 aligns across 10 bases. V gave up 7 bases and J gave up 8 bases; unmatched junction bases: 11. Germline V gives CDR1 SQVTM, CDR2 ANQGSEA. The CDR3 spans 14 residues. DNA of the CDR3: TGCAGCGCTACGGCTAGCGGGAGTCTCGATGAGCAGTTCTTC. Its protein product is CSATASGSLDEQFF.

The V and J genes are TRBV7-9 and TRBJ1-1, with a tentative D call TRBD1 (6 bases). V shed 1 base and J shed 2 bases, with 11 bases lying between them. CDR1 and CDR2 from the germline V gene are SEHNR and FQNEAQ (reference sequence). The CDR3 contains 15 residues. In DNA, the CDR3 is TGTGCCAGCAGCTTAGGGGACACAGTTAACACTGAAGCTTTCTTT. Its protein is CASSLGDTVNTEAFF.

This clone was recorded only once. The rearrangement uses TRBV4-1 and TRBJ2-7, with 8 bases lining up with TRBD2. The CDR3 is 13 residues long. Germline loops: CDR1 MGHRA, CDR2 YSYEKL. With 2 bases clipped from V and 3 bases from J, the junction kept 0 bases outside the gene matches. The CDR3 DNA sequence: TGCGCCAGCAGCCAAAGCGGGGGCTACGAGCAGTACTTC. Residues: CASSQSGGYEQYF.

The chain carries TRBV6-5 and TRBJ2-5; 7 bases match TRBD1. Germline loops: CDR1 MNHEY, CDR2 SVGAGI. V gave up 4 bases and J gave up 6 bases; unmatched junction bases: 11. The CDR3 loop spans 15 amino acids. The CDR3 region has the DNA TGTGCCAGCAGTTCTACCGGGACAGTGTTCCAGACCCAGTACTTC. Translating it yields CASSSTGTVFQTQYF.

The V call is TRBV28, the J call TRBJ1-5; D gene uncertain. This CDR3 has 14 amino acids. Germline CDR1 is MDHEN and CDR2 is SYDVKM. Trimming pared 2 bases from V and 5 bases from J, leaving 10 bases between. CDR3 sequence reads: CASSLVGSDQPQHF. In nucleotides, the CDR3 is TGTGCCAGCAGTTTAGTCGGGTCAGATCAGCCCCAGCATTTT.

This clone has just one count. The rearrangement links TRBV19 to TRBJ1-1; D is unclear. Trimming stripped 4 bases from V and 11 bases from J, with 17 bases between. CDR3 length: 13 residues. Per the germline V gene, CDR1 is LNHDA and CDR2 is SQIVND (reference sequence). CDR3 region: CASSSQIPNGAFF. In DNA, the CDR3 is TGTGCCAGTAGTAGCCAGATTCCGAACGGGGCTTTCTTT.

This clone turned up a few times. The rearrangement uses TRBV4-2 and TRBJ1-1; 10 bases agree with TRBD1. Germline V gives CDR1 LGHNA, CDR2 YNFKEQ. This CDR3 is 17 amino acids long. V lost 4 bases to trimming and J lost 3 bases; unmatched junction nucleotides: 11. The CDR3 is CASSPRQGALLDTEAFF. DNA of the CDR3: TGTGCCAGCAGCCCCCGACAGGGGGCGTTATTAGACACTGAAGCTTTCTTT.

The J gene is TRBJ2-4, the V gene TRBV19, with D uncertain. Germline V CDR1 and CDR2: LNHDA, SQIVND (reference sequence). V lost 4 bases to trimming and J lost 2 bases, with 9 bases between them. The CDR3 is made up of 14 amino acids. Written as DNA, the CDR3 is TGTGCCAGTAGTAAGAGTTTATCCAAAAACATTCAGTACTTC. It yields the protein CASSKSLSKNIQYF.

The genes are TRBV28 and TRBJ2-7; a weak D match, TRBD1 (5 bases). Germline assignment: CDR1 MDHEN and CDR2 SYDVKM. V lost 0 bases and J lost 0, with 12 bases in between. CDR3 length equals 16 residues. This CDR3 reads CASSLWMTANSYEQYF. The DNA for the CDR3 is TGTGCCAGCAGTTTATGGATGACAGCGAACTCCTACGAGCAGTACTTC.

The chain employs TRBV6-5 and TRBJ1-6; D ambiguous. V lost 6 bases and J lost 6, with 9 bases in between. The CDR3 spans 13 residues. CDR1 MNHEY and CDR2 SVGAGI come from the germline V gene. CDR3 nucleotides: TGTGCCAGCAGGACACTCTCTAATTCACCCCTCCACTTT. This sequence encodes CASRTLSNSPLHF.

This clone was detected once. The chain has TRBV30 and TRBJ2-3; 10 bases are a match to TRBD2. Trimming at V came to 4 bases and at J to 0 bases, leaving 4 bases not matched to a gene. The CDR3 spans 15 residues. Per germline, CDR1 GTSNPN and CDR2 SVGIG (reference sequence). CDR3: CAWTLAGVSTDTQYF. CDR3 DNA sequence: TGTGCCTGGACGCTAGCGGGAGTAAGCACAGATACGCAGTATTTT.

The chain combines TRBV5-6 with TRBJ1-1; TRBD1 is a possible D gene (5 bases). The V and J ends lost 0 bases and 8 bases respectively, with 5 bases between them. The CDR3 consists of 11 residues. Per germline, CDR1 SGHDT and CDR2 YYEEEE. The CDR3 is CASSLGGEAFF. In DNA, the CDR3 is TGTGCCAGCAGCTTGGGGGGCGAAGCTTTCTTT.

J is TRBJ1-1 and V is TRBV7-2; 8 bases are shared with TRBD1. This CDR3 spans 16 amino acids. With 2 bases clipped from V and 5 bases from J, the junction kept 10 bases outside the gene matches. Per germline, CDR1 SGHTA and CDR2 FQGNSA. The CDR3 region has the DNA TGTGCCAGCAGCTTATTTTCAGGGGGCGAAAGGACTGAAGCTTTCTTT. Translation: CASSLFSGGERTEAFF. Complete variable domain (other parts from reference TRBV7-2 and TRBJ1-1): GAGVSQSPSNKVTEKGKDVELRCDPISGHTALYWYRQSLGQGLEFLIYFQGNSAPDKSGLPSDRFSAERTGGSVSTLTIQRTQQEDSAVYLCASSLFSGGERTEAFFGQGTRLTVV.